This T cell receptor beta chain was captured in a study of blood T cell repertoires in COVID-19. Study context: Sources were T cells, B-cell-depleted T cells, or PBMCs; the material itself was cDNA or gDNA.

The CDR3 has 15 residues. Trimming removed 6 bases at V and 5 bases at J, with 17 bases between. Germline CDR1 reads ENHRY; CDR2 reads SYGVKD. As processed by the authors: The authors estimated nucleated cell counts from reference gene primer amplification. Here immunoSEQ multiplex PCR was the method, and the copy in TCRdb shows in-frame clones only, minus some. V and J calls and clone size are copied from that table; D and trimming were computed from the DNA. The data contain 110,000 to 150,000 clones, 85% to 90% of them singletons. The cohort comprised adults aged about 18 to 90 years residing in around 25 US areas. Cohorts were based on clinical histories the participants reported.

This chain connects TRBV10-3 to TRBJ2-1; D is possibly TRBD2 (7 bases). Sequenced sample: PBMCs or T cells enriched from blood (not recorded which). This sequence originates from a man aged 55 to 70 who had recovered from COVID-19. The CDR3 DNA reads TGTGCCATCAGGGGGAGGGGGAGCGCTGACAATGAGCAGTTCTTC. Amino acid sequence: CAIRGRGSADNEQFF.